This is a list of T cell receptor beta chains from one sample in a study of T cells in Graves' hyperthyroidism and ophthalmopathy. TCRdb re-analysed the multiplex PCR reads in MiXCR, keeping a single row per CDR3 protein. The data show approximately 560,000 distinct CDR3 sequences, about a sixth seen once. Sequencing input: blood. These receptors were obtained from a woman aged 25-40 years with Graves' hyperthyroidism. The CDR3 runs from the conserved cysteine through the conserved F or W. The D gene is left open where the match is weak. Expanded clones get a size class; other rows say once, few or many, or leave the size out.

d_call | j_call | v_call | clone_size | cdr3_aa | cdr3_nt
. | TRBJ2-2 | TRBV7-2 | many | CASSFRGYYGSNTGELFF | TGTGCCAGCAGCTTTAGGGGGTACTACGGGTCGAACACCGGGGAGCTGTTTTTT
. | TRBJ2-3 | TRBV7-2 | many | CASSPLRTTTDTQYF | TGTGCCAGCAGCCCCCTAAGGACGACGACAGATACGCAGTATTTT
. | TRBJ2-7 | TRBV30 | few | CAWSGAPSYEQYF | TGTGCCTGGAGTGGCGCCCCGTCCTACGAGCAGTACTTC
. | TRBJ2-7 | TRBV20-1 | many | CSASFGGTAHTYEQYF | TGCAGTGCTAGCTTTGGCGGGACAGCACATACCTACGAGCAGTACTTC
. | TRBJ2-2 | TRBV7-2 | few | CASSLELAPTGELFF | TGTGCCAGCAGCTTAGAACTAGCTCCCACCGGGGAGCTGTTTTTT
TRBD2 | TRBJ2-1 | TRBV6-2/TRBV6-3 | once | CASSYGGLAREQFF | TGTGCCAGCAGTTACGGGGGACTAGCGCGCGAGCAGTTCTTC
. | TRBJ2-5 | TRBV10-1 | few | CASSEYLQETQCF | TGCGCCAGCAGTGAGTACCTACAAGAGACCCAGTGCTTC
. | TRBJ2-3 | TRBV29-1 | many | CSVEIRGADTQYF | TGCAGCGTAGAGATCAGGGGGGCAGATACGCAGTATTTT
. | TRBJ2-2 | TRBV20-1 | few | CSARSLHTGELFF | TGCAGTGCTAGATCCCTACACACCGGGGAGCTGTTTTTT
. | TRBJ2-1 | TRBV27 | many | CASSLSSSNEQFF | TGTGCCAGCAGCCTTTCTAGCTCCAATGAGCAGTTCTTC
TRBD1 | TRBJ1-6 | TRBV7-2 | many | CASSDSTGGGSPLHF | TGTGCCAGCAGCGACTCGACAGGGGGGGGTTCACCCCTCCACTTT
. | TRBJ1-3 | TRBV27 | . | CASSPGTAYSGNTIYF | TGTGCCAGCAGTCCCGGGACTGCATACTCTGGAAACACCATATATTTT
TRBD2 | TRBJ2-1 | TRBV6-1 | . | CASSAVSTGGGEQFF | TGTGCCAGCAGCGCAGTTTCGACCGGGGGGGGTGAGCAGTTCTTC
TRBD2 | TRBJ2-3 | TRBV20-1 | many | CSAREAGASTDTQYF | TGCAGTGCTAGAGAAGCGGGGGCCTCCACAGATACGCAGTATTTT
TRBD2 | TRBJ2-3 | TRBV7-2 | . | CASSRSGISTDTQYF | TGTGCCAGCAGCCGGAGCGGGATTAGCACAGATACGCAGTATTTT
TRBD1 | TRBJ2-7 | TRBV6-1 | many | CASSEAWQGAYEQYF | TGTGCCAGCAGTGAAGCGTGGCAGGGGGCTTACGAGCAGTACTTC
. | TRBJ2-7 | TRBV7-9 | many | CASSLETISSYEQYF | TGTGCCAGCAGCTTAGAGACAATCTCCTCCTACGAGCAGTACTTC
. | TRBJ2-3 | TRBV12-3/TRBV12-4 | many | CASSLPSGSTDTQYF | TGTGCCAGCAGTTTACCCAGCGGTAGCACAGATACGCAGTATTTT
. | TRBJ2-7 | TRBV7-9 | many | CASSLAGPKYEQYF | TGTGCCAGCAGCTTAGCGGGCCCCAAATACGAGCAGTACTTC
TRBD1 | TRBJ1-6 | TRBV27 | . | CASSLNLLTGRGNSPLHF | TGTGCCAGCAGTTTAAACCTCTTGACGGGCAGGGGGAATTCACCCCTCCACTTT
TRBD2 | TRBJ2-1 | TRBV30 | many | CAGRLADNEQFF | TGTGCGGGAAGACTAGCGGACAATGAGCAGTTCTTC
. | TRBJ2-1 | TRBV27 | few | CASSLSVDNIYNEQFF | TGTGCCAGCAGTTTATCGGTGGACAACATATACAATGAGCAGTTCTTC
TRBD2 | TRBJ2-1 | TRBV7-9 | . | CASSLAGLVPDEQFF | TGTGCCAGCAGCTTAGCCGGACTAGTCCCAGATGAGCAGTTCTTC
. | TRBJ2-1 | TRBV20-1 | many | CSASPTAPWGNEQFF | TGCAGTGCTAGCCCAACGGCCCCCTGGGGGAATGAGCAGTTCTTC
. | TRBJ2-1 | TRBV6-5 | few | CASSYLGSPASQEQFF | TGTGCCAGCAGTTACCTGGGGAGTCCAGCCTCTCAGGAGCAGTTCTTC
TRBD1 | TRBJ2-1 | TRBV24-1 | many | CATSGLDRSPYNEQFF | TGTGCCACCAGTGGCTTGGACAGGAGTCCGTACAATGAGCAGTTCTTC
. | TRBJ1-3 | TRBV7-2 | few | CASSLISESSGNTIYF | TGTGCCAGCAGCTTAATTTCCGAATCCTCTGGAAACACCATATATTTT
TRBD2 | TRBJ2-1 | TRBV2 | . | CASSVTLAGSNNGQFF | TGTGCCAGCAGCGTAACCTTAGCGGGGTCCAACAATGGGCAGTTCTTC
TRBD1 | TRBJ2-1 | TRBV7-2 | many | CASSSRTGGKWEQFF | TGTGCCAGCAGCTCCCGGACAGGGGGTAAGTGGGAGCAGTTCTTC
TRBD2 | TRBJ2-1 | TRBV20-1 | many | CSARATSGIIEQFF | TGCAGTGCTAGGGCGACTAGCGGGATTATTGAGCAGTTCTTC
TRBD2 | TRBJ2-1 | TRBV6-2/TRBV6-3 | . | CASSYSQSGRVSDNEQFF | TGTGCCAGCAGTTACTCGCAAAGCGGGAGGGTGTCGGACAATGAGCAGTTCTTC
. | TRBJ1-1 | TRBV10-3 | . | CAISESLGVTEAFF | TGTGCCATCAGTGAGTCGTTAGGAGTCACTGAAGCTTTCTTT
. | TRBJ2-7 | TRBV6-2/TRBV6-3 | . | CASSYEERKGGYEQYF | TGTGCCAGCAGTTACGAGGAGCGCAAGGGCGGCTACGAGCAGTACTTC
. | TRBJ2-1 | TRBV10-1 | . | CASSGGQPKREQFF | TGCGCCAGCAGTGGCGGACAGCCCAAGCGGGAGCAGTTCTTC
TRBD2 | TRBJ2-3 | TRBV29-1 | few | CSVGLAGGGGDTQYF | TGCAGCGTCGGACTAGCGGGAGGGGGGGGAGATACGCAGTATTTT
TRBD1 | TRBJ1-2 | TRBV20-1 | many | CSAAGTGLPFNYGYTF | TGCAGTGCGGCCGGGACAGGGCTTCCCTTTAACTATGGCTACACCTTC
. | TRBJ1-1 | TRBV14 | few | CASSPDPGVTEAFF | TGTGCCAGCAGCCCCGACCCAGGGGTCACTGAAGCTTTCTTT
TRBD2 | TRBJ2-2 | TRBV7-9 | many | CASSTGLAGGFYAGELFF | TGTGCCAGCAGCACCGGACTAGCGGGAGGGTTTTACGCCGGGGAGCTGTTTTTT
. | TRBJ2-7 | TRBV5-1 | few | CASSLGADRFQQYF | TGCGCCAGCAGCTTGGGGGCTGACCGGTTTCAGCAGTACTTC
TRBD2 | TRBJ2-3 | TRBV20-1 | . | CSARTGTKVVFGTDTQYF | TGCAGTGCTAGGACCGGGACTAAGGTAGTGTTCGGCACAGATACGCAGTATTTT
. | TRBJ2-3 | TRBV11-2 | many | CASSLYSTDTQYF | TGTGCCAGCAGCCTTTACAGCACAGATACGCAGTATTTT
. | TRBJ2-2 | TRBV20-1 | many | CSAPRTGREPGELFF | TGCAGTGCTCCAAGGACGGGACGAGAGCCCGGGGAGCTGTTTTTT
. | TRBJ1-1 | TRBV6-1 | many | CASSRTGGTHTNTEAFF | TGTGCCAGCAGTCGGACGGGGGGAACACACACGAACACTGAAGCTTTCTTT
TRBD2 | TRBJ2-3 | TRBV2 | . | CASTTLTGLAGTTDTQYF | TGTGCCAGCACAACCCTCACCGGGCTAGCGGGGACCACAGATACGCAGTATTTT
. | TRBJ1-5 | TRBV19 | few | CASSVRGQYQPQHF | TGTGCCAGTAGTGTGCGGGGGCAGTACCAGCCCCAGCATTTT
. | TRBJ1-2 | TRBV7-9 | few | CASSSGQTGDYGYTF | TGTGCCAGCAGCTCCGGACAGACGGGCGACTATGGCTACACCTTC
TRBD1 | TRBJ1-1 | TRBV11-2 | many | CASRTTGGNTEAFF | TGTGCCAGCAGAACTACAGGGGGCAACACTGAAGCTTTCTTT
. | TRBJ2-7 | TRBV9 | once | CASSVDDGFEQYF | TGTGCCAGCAGCGTAGATGATGGTTTCGAGCAGTACTTC
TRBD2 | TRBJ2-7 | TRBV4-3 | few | CASSQDLGLAYEQYF | TGCGCCAGCAGCCAAGATTTAGGACTAGCGTACGAGCAGTACTTC
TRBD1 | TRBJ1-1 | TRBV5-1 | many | CASSLVAGGRDTEAFF | TGCGCCAGCAGCTTGGTTGCAGGGGGGAGGGACACTGAAGCTTTCTTT
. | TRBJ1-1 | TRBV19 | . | CASSTYRVAEAFF | TGTGCCAGTAGTACCTACAGGGTGGCTGAAGCTTTCTTT
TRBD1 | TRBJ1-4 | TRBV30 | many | CAWRGQQNEKLFF | TGTGCCTGGAGGGGACAGCAGAATGAAAAACTGTTTTTT
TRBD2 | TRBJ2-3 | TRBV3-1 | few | CATRLAGGPEDTQYF | TGTGCCACGAGACTAGCGGGAGGGCCTGAAGATACGCAGTATTTT